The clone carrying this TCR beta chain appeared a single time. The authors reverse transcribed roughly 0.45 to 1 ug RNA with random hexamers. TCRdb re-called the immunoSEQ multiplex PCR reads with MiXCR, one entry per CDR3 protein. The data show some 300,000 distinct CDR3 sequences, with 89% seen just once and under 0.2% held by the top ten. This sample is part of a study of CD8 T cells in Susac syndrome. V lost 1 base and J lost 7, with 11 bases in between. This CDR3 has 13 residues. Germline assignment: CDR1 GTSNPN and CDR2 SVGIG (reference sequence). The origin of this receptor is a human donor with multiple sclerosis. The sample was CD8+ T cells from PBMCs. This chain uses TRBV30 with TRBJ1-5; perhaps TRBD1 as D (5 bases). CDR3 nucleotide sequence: TGTGCCTGGAGTGCCCAGGGCGGCCAGCCCCAGCATTTT. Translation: CAWSAQGGQPQHF.